The 26 T cell receptor beta chains below were found in one sample sequenced in a study of cytomegalovirus exposure and HLA in healthy donors. PCR used 60 Vbeta primers and 13 Jbeta primers. Produced via immunoSEQ multiplex PCR; TCRdb's table is partial and in-frame only. The sample comprises roughly 99,000 clones, approximately 74% of which are singletons, and around 2% rests with the top ten. The sample consisted of PBMCs. The origin of the receptors is a male donor in good health and CMV-seronegative.

The chain recombines TRBV7-9 with TRBJ2-7, with no clear D. The CDR3 is 15 amino acids. Germline CDR1 and CDR2: SEHNR and FQNEAQ (reference sequence). The ends were cut back, 4 bases at V and 1 base at J, with 14 bases in the middle. CDR3 DNA sequence: TGTGCCAGCAGCTCAGGCCTCCTAAGATCCTACGAGCAGTACTTC. Amino acids: CASSSGLLRSYEQYF.

There are a few counts of this clone. The rearrangement uses TRBV6-5 and TRBJ1-4; 8 bases are shared with TRBD1. Germline V lookup: CDR1 MNHEY, CDR2 SVGAGI. V was pared by 4 bases and J by 4 bases, with 8 bases of the junction left unmatched. This CDR3 has 16 amino acids. The CDR3 protein is CASSLMTGDSNEKLFF. The CDR3 DNA follows: TGTGCCAGCAGTTTAATGACAGGGGACAGTAATGAAAAACTGTTTTTT.

The chain links TRBV7-3 to TRBJ2-3; TRBD2 matches 8 bases. CDR1 is SGHTA, CDR2 FQGTGA, per germline. The CDR3 totals 17 residues. V dropped 1 base and J dropped 4; count of bases not matched to a gene: 10. The CDR3 spells CASSLIIQRELPDTQYF. The CDR3 nucleotides read TGTGCCAGCAGCTTAATAATCCAGCGGGAGCTCCCAGATACGCAGTATTTT.

J is TRBJ2-3 and V is TRBV6-6, with 13 bases matching TRBD2. CDR1 and CDR2 from the germline V gene are MNHNY and SVGAGI (reference sequence). The length of the CDR3 is 15 residues. V lost 5 bases, J lost 3 bases, and 2 bases stayed unmatched. The DNA for the CDR3 is TGTGCCAGCAGTGGACTAGCGGGGGTAACAGATACGCAGTATTTT. Its translation: CASSGLAGVTDTQYF.

The chain is built from TRBV28 and TRBJ2-7, with 14 bases matching TRBD2. The CDR3 consists of 15 residues. The trim removed 7 bases at V and 7 bases at J, leaving 9 bases unmatched. Germline values: CDR1 MDHEN, CDR2 SYDVKM. The CDR3 sequence: CASKPGTSGSREQYF. CDR3 DNA sequence: TGTGCCAGCAAACCAGGGACTAGCGGGAGTCGGGAGCAGTACTTC.

This chain links TRBV15 with TRBJ2-5; the match to TRBD2 covers 7 bases. The closer fit of TRBJ2-7 to the DNA end suggests the J call may be wrong. Germline CDR1 reads LNHNV; CDR2 reads YYDKDF (reference sequence). The CDR3 runs to 13 residues. For the CDR3, the DNA is TGTGCCGTCGGGTGGGAGGGCCTCTACGAGCAGTACTTC. It yields the protein CAVGWEGLYEQYF.

The chain recombines TRBV6-5 with TRBJ2-1, with TRBD1 matching over 7 bases. The CDR3 is made up of 14 amino acids. CDR1 MNHEY and CDR2 SVGAGI come from the germline V gene. V gave up 6 bases and J gave up 5 bases; unmatched junction bases: 7. CDR3 amino acids: CASRPGQLHNEQFF. As DNA, the CDR3 is TGTGCCAGCAGGCCGGGACAGCTTCACAATGAGCAGTTCTTC.

This clone appeared a single time. The CDR3 reads CASRPRLPFNNEQFF. Written as DNA, the CDR3 is TGTGCCAGCAGGCCGAGGCTCCCCTTTAACAATGAGCAGTTCTTC. The chain joins TRBV28 to TRBJ2-1, with no clear D. This CDR3 is built from 15 residues. V lost 6 bases to trimming and J lost 5 bases, with 17 bases between them. Germline V gene sequence: CDR1 MDHEN, CDR2 SYDVKM.

This clone was observed a handful of times. The chain recombines TRBV27 with TRBJ2-1; 8 nucleotides agree with TRBD2. Germline values: CDR1 MNHEY, CDR2 SMNVEV (reference sequence). V dropped 5 bases and J dropped 5; count of bases not matched to a gene: 8. The CDR3 is 15 amino acids. The CDR3 DNA reads TGTGCCAGCAGTCCCGGGACTAGAGGCCACAATGAGCAGTTCTTC. Its translation is CASSPGTRGHNEQFF.

V and J are TRBV18 and TRBJ2-5, with D possibly TRBD1 on 6 matching bases. V shed 10 bases and J shed 5 bases, with 14 bases lying between them. The CDR3 consists of 12 residues. Germline V CDR1 and CDR2: KGHSH, LQKENI. CDR3: CATSQGSETQYF. Written as DNA, the CDR3 is TGTGCCACCTCCCAGGGGTCCGAGACCCAGTACTTC.

This clone appeared a few times. In nucleotides, the CDR3 is TGTGCCAGCAGCATGGGGGGATGGGGTTCACCCCTCCACTTT. This sequence encodes CASSMGGWGSPLHF. This chain links TRBV7-2 with TRBJ1-6; maybe TRBD1 (5 bases). Germline V gene sequence: CDR1 SGHTA, CDR2 FQGNSA. V was pared by 5 bases and J by 9 bases, with 14 bases between. The CDR3 runs 14 residues.

CDR3: CASSTGQGGQPQHF. In DNA, the CDR3 is TGTGCCAGTAGTACCGGACAGGGGGGTCAGCCCCAGCATTTT. The V call is TRBV19, the J call TRBJ1-5; 10 bases are shared with TRBD1. CDR3 length: 14 residues. Per the germline V gene, CDR1 is LNHDA and CDR2 is SQIVND (reference sequence). Trimming cost V 4 bases and J 6 bases; bases outside gene matches: 3.

This clone was seen a few times. The V and J genes are TRBV29-1 and TRBJ1-5; 10 bases are a match to TRBD1. Germline loops: CDR1 SQVTM, CDR2 ANQGSEA. This CDR3 comprises 12 residues. V lost 7 bases and J lost 5; bases outside the gene matches: 2. In DNA, the CDR3 is TGCAGCGGGGACAGGGGTGATCAGCCCCAGCATTTT. This gives the protein CSGDRGDQPQHF.

The CDR3 protein is CASRGRLAYEQYF. In DNA form, the CDR3 reads TGTGCCAGCAGGGGGAGGCTGGCCTACGAGCAGTACTTC. This chain links TRBV28 with TRBJ2-7, with D perhaps TRBD2 (6 bases). Germline lookup yields CDR1 MDHEN and CDR2 SYDVKM. The ends were cut back, 6 bases at V and 2 bases at J, with 11 bases in the middle. This CDR3 spans 13 amino acids.

The genes are TRBV19 and TRBJ2-1; D remains unclear. Trimming stripped 7 bases from V and 9 bases from J, with 16 bases between. Germline V gene lookup returns CDR1 LNHDA and CDR2 SQIVND (reference sequence). CDR3 size: 13 residues. The CDR3 spells CASTARESGEQFF. CDR3 nucleotides: TGTGCCAGTACGGCCCGTGAATCGGGTGAGCAGTTCTTC.

In nucleotides, the CDR3 is TGTGCCATCAGTGATGAGGGAGAGACCCAGTACTTC. Residues: CAISDEGETQYF. This chain joins TRBV10-3 and TRBJ2-5, with a weak D call TRBD2 (5 bases). The V and J ends lost 3 bases and 4 bases respectively, with 6 bases between them. The CDR3 contains 12 residues. In germline, CDR1 is ENHRY, CDR2 SYGVKD.

The CDR3 loop is CASSLWEGSTGELFF. CDR3 in DNA: TGTGCCAGCAGCTTATGGGAGGGTTCCACCGGGGAGCTGTTTTTT. V usage is TRBV7-2 and J usage is TRBJ2-2; 7 nucleotides align to TRBD2. The CDR3 is made up of 15 amino acids. V was clipped by 2 bases and J by 4 bases; unmatched bases: 4. Germline loops: CDR1 SGHTA, CDR2 FQGNSA.

The chain recombines TRBV28 with TRBJ2-7; D possibly corresponds to TRBD1 (6 bases). CDR3 size: 13 residues. Trimming took 5 bases from V and 3 from J, leaving 11 bases between them. CDR1 MDHEN and CDR2 SYDVKM come from the germline V gene. The CDR3 sequence: CASSLTGIYEQYF. As DNA, the CDR3 is TGTGCCAGCAGTCTAACAGGGATCTACGAGCAGTACTTC.

The rearrangement joins TRBV9 to TRBJ2-1; the match to TRBD2 covers 7 bases. Germline V gene data show CDR1 as SGDLS and CDR2 as YYNGEE. The CDR3 contains 15 residues. Losses at the gene ends were 3 bases for V and 0 bases for J; bases not matched to a gene: 3. The DNA of the CDR3 is TGTGCCAGCAGCGCGAGCGGGGTCTCCTACAATGAGCAGTTCTTC. Translated: CASSASGVSYNEQFF. The complete variable domain, with remaining parts taken from reference TRBV9 and TRBJ2-1, reads DSGVTQTPKHLITATGQRVTLRCSPRSGDLSVYWYQQSLDQGLQFLIQYYNGEERAKGNILERFSAQQFPDLHSELNLSSLELGDSALYFCASSASGVSYNEQFFGPGTRLTVL.

The rearrangement uses TRBV4-3 and TRBJ2-5; TRBD2 is a possible D gene (6 bases). The DNA end is more similar to TRBJ2-7, so the J call may be wrong. This CDR3 contains 16 residues. Germline V gene data show CDR1 as LGHNA and CDR2 as YSLEER. The CDR3 is CASSQDGGIPSYEQYF. The CDR3, as DNA: TGCGCCAGCAGCCAAGACGGCGGGATACCCTCCTACGAGCAGTACTTC.

This clone was detected only a few times. The CDR3 DNA sequence: TGTGCCACCCTCGCCAGGAGCGGGACCTACAATGAGCAGTTCTTC. Translating gives CATLARSGTYNEQFF. This chain links TRBV10-3 with TRBJ2-1, with 7 nucleotides matching TRBD2. Germline CDR1 ENHRY, CDR2 SYGVKD. The V segment lost 10 bases and the J segment 2 bases; nucleotides outside the gene matches: 11. This CDR3 contains 15 residues.

The chain is built from TRBV29-1 and TRBJ1-5; D is perhaps TRBD1 (6 bases). The CDR3 is 14 amino acids. With 7 bases removed from V and 4 bases from J, the gap between germline ends came to 17 bases. Germline V gene lookup returns CDR1 SQVTM and CDR2 ANQGSEA. Here the CDR3 DNA reads TGCAGCGCCGGGGGGGCAGGGCAGAATCAGCCCCAGCATTTT. It codes for CSAGGAGQNQPQHF.

This clone appeared once. V gene TRBV2 combines with J gene TRBJ1-1; 9 nucleotides line up with TRBD1. This CDR3 has 14 residues. The J segment lost 4 bases and the V segment lost 6 bases, leaving 6 bases of the junction unmatched. Germline values: CDR1 SNHLY, CDR2 FYNNEI. CDR3 region: CASSDTGGFTEAFF. The CDR3 coding sequence is TGTGCCAGCAGCGATACAGGGGGCTTCACTGAAGCTTTCTTT. The full variable domain, rest sourced from reference TRBV2 and TRBJ1-1, is EPEVTQTPSHQVTQMGQEVILRCVPISNHLYFYWYRQILGQKVEFLVSFYNNEISEKSEIFDDQFSVERPDGSNFTLKIRSTKLEDSAMYFCASSDTGGFTEAFFGQGTRLTVV.

The chain uses TRBV27 and TRBJ2-7; possibly TRBD1 for D (7 bases). The CDR3 is 14 amino acids. V shed 6 bases and J shed 0 bases, with 12 bases lying between them. Per the germline V gene, CDR1 is MNHEY and CDR2 is SMNVEV (reference sequence). The chain's CDR3 is CASRRQGLSYEQYF. CDR3 sequence (DNA): TGTGCCAGCAGGAGACAGGGACTCTCCTACGAGCAGTACTTC.

Written as DNA, the CDR3 is TGTGCCAGCAGCTCGGGACTAGCGGGGGGGTCAGATACGCAGTATTTT. Translating gives CASSSGLAGGSDTQYF. V is TRBV5-4 and J is TRBJ2-3, with 16 bases aligning to TRBD2. Germline values: CDR1 SGHNT, CDR2 YYREEE (reference sequence). The CDR3 runs 16 residues. J gave up 4 bases and V 3 bases, and 2 bases lay outside the gene matches.

This clone was seen only once. The chain employs TRBV7-9 and TRBJ2-1; D possibly corresponds to TRBD2 (6 bases). CDR1 and CDR2 (germline): SEHNR, FQNEAQ (reference sequence). There are 12 residues in the CDR3. The germline V and J ends were trimmed by 4 bases and 9 bases, with 10 bases remaining between them. The CDR3 loop reads CASSWEVGEQFF. The DNA of the CDR3 is TGTGCCAGCAGCTGGGAGGTCGGTGAGCAGTTCTTC.